One and the same sample provided the 27 T cell receptor beta chains below, sequenced in a study of cytomegalovirus exposure and HLA in healthy donors. The primer mix had 60 Vbeta and 13 Jbeta primers. Sequenced by immunoSEQ multiplex PCR; TCRdb stores in-frame clones only, minus some. In the table there are roughly 130,000 clones, roughly 77% of which are singletons. The sequenced material came from PBMCs. Receptors originate from a young man in good health and CMV-seronegative.

The gene calls are TRBV29-1 and TRBJ2-5, with TRBD2 as a possible D gene (7 bases). The V gene's germline CDR1 is SQVTM and CDR2 ANQGSEA. The CDR3 runs to 12 residues. Deletions cut 5 bases from V and 4 bases from J, with 11 bases between. CDR3 region: CSVKGGRETQYF. The DNA for the CDR3 is TGCAGCGTTAAGGGGGGGAGAGAGACCCAGTACTTC.

This rearrangement joins TRBV16 to TRBJ2-3; weak D call: TRBD2 (5 bases). The V end lost 0 bases, the J end lost 1 base, and 8 bases lay between the germline ends. In germline, CDR1 is KGHSY, CDR2 FQNENV. The CDR3 length is 15 residues. The chain's CDR3 is CASSQSGIRTDTQYF. As DNA, the CDR3 is TGTGCCAGCAGCCAATCCGGGATCCGCACAGATACGCAGTATTTT.

The chain is built from TRBV5-1 and TRBJ2-5; 8 bases map to TRBD2. The CDR3 sequence is 16 residues long. V shed 4 bases and J 2 bases; nucleotides not matched to a gene: 10. The germline V gene encodes CDR1 SGHRS and CDR2 YFSETQ. CDR3 residues: CASSVSAGGAQETQYF. In DNA form, the CDR3 reads TGCGCCAGCAGCGTTTCCGCGGGGGGCGCTCAAGAGACCCAGTACTTC.

This clone was seen just once. J is TRBJ2-1 and V is TRBV28; the D gene is possibly TRBD2 (6 bases). Germline CDR1 MDHEN, CDR2 SYDVKM. Trimming left V 7 bases short and J 0 bases short, with 10 bases between. The CDR3 length is 14 residues. The CDR3 bases are TGTGCCAGCACCAGCGGGTTCTCCTACAATGAGCAGTTCTTC. Protein sequence: CASTSGFSYNEQFF.

DNA of the CDR3: TGTGCCAGCAGCGTAGGGGGCGCAGTGAACACTGAAGCTTTCTTT. This codes for CASSVGGAVNTEAFF. This chain connects TRBV9 to TRBJ1-1, with TRBD1 as a possible D gene (5 bases). This CDR3 comprises 15 residues. Germline-derived CDR1 and CDR2 are SGDLS and YYNGEE. V shed 0 bases and J shed 0 bases, with 9 bases lying between them.

V is TRBV5-1 and J is TRBJ2-4; D is undetermined. Germline-derived CDR1 and CDR2 are SGHRS and YFSETQ. With 0 bases removed from V and 2 bases from J, the gap between germline ends came to 9 bases. The CDR3 has 15 residues. The CDR3 DNA is TGCGCCAGCAGCTTGGATCCAGGAACCAAAAACATTCAGTACTTC. This encodes CASSLDPGTKNIQYF.

This chain links TRBV19 with TRBJ2-2; 10 nucleotides match TRBD2. Trimming at V came to 4 bases and at J to 6 bases, leaving 8 bases not matched to a gene. From germline, CDR1 is LNHDA and CDR2 SQIVND (reference sequence). There are 16 residues in the CDR3. The CDR3 sequence: CASSKTSGEPPGELFF. The CDR3 DNA sequence: TGTGCCAGTAGTAAAACTAGCGGGGAGCCCCCCGGGGAGCTGTTTTTT.

This chain's CDR3 is CASSLEGLAGNYEQYF. The CDR3 bases are TGTGCCAGCAGCTTGGAGGGACTAGCGGGGAACTACGAGCAGTACTTC. The chain joins TRBV5-8 to TRBJ2-7, with 13 bases lining up with TRBD2. In germline, CDR1 is SGHTS, CDR2 YDEGEE. The CDR3 has 16 amino acids. Germline trimming cut 0 bases from V and 3 bases from J; bases unmatched to any gene: 3.

The chain has TRBV29-1 and TRBJ2-2, with D maybe TRBD1 (6 bases). CDR1 SQVTM and CDR2 ANQGSEA come from the germline V gene. The V end was cut by 3 bases, the J end by 5 bases, with 13 bases between. The CDR3 runs to 14 residues. The CDR3, as DNA: TGCAGCGTTGACGGAGAAACAGGGACCGGGGAGCTGTTTTTT. As protein: CSVDGETGTGELFF.

This clone was counted only a few times. The gene calls are TRBV5-1 and TRBJ2-7; 11 bases fit TRBD1. Per the germline V gene, CDR1 is SGHRS and CDR2 is YFSETQ. CDR3 length equals 14 residues. With V trimmed by 2 bases and J by 6 bases, 4 bases remained unmatched. CDR3 DNA: TGCGCCAGCAGCTTTGGACAGGGGGCAGGCGAGCAGTACTTC. This sequence encodes CASSFGQGAGEQYF.

J is TRBJ2-1 and V is TRBV7-3, with TRBD2 matching 7 bases. V was pared by 1 base and J by 7 bases, with 10 bases of the junction left unmatched. The germline CDR1 and CDR2 sequences are SGHTA and FQGTGA. CDR3 length: 16 amino acids. In DNA, the CDR3 is TGTGCCAGCAGCTTAATGGCTAGCGGTCATGGGAATGAGCAGTTCTTC. Its translation: CASSLMASGHGNEQFF.

There are a few counts of this clone. Relative to the germline gene, one junction end is altered; a read error may explain this. This chain joins TRBV13 and TRBJ1-1, with 9 bases fitting TRBD1. This CDR3 region has 14 residues. In germline, CDR1 is PRHDT, CDR2 FYEKMQ (reference sequence). The CDR3 is CASSSTPPGQGCFF. The DNA of the CDR3 is TGTGCCAGCAGTTCGACCCCACCGGGACAGGGATGTTTTTTT. Looking up the rest from reference TRBV13 and TRBJ1-1 gives the full variable domain: AAGVIQSPRHLIKEKRETATLKCYPIPRHDTVYWYQQGPGQDPQFLISFYEKMQSDKGSIPDRFSAQQFSDYHSELNMSSLELGDSALYFCASSSTPPGQGCFFGQGTRLTVV.

This sequence joins TRBV6-6 and TRBJ1-5, with 8 positions matching TRBD1. Germline V gene data show CDR1 as MNHNY and CDR2 as SVGAGI (reference sequence). The CDR3 sequence is 15 residues long. V was clipped by 6 bases and J by 8 bases; unmatched bases: 12. The CDR3 is CASRFDGAGGKPQHF. The DNA of the CDR3 is TGTGCCAGCAGGTTTGATGGGGCAGGGGGCAAGCCCCAGCATTTT.

This clone was recorded once. The chain employs TRBV5-1 and TRBJ2-2; weak D call: TRBD1 (6 bases). V was cut by 4 bases and J by 0 bases, with 13 bases left in between. The CDR3 is 16 amino acids. CDR1 and CDR2 from the germline V gene are SGHRS and YFSETQ. The CDR3 DNA sequence: TGCGCCAGCAGCCGGGACACAAGCACGAACACCGGGGAGCTGTTTTTT. It specifies CASSRDTSTNTGELFF.

V gene TRBV6-6 combines with J gene TRBJ1-2; D possibly corresponds to TRBD1 (5 bases). With 4 bases removed from V and 4 bases from J, the gap between germline ends came to 19 bases. The CDR3 has 16 residues. Germline V lookup: CDR1 MNHNY, CDR2 SVGAGI (reference sequence). CDR3 DNA: TGTGCCAGCAGTTCCCCCCAGGGCGTGATGGGCTATGGCTACACCTTC. Its protein is CASSSPQGVMGYGYTF.

The chain combines TRBV4-3 with TRBJ2-3; 13 bases align to TRBD2. The V gene's germline CDR1 is LGHNA and CDR2 YSLEER. This CDR3 region has 19 residues. The J segment lost 3 bases and the V segment lost 2 bases, leaving 11 bases of the junction unmatched. The CDR3 reads CASSQNYPGTSGKTDTQYF. The CDR3 coding sequence is TGCGCCAGCAGCCAAAACTACCCCGGGACTAGCGGGAAGACAGATACGCAGTATTTT.

The chain carries TRBV6-6 and TRBJ1-5; no reliable D call. The CDR3 has 13 residues. The V end was cut by 2 bases, the J end by 10 bases, with 12 bases between. Looked up from germline, CDR1 is MNHNY and CDR2 is SVGAGI (reference sequence). The CDR3 reads CASSYPGTPPQHF. The CDR3 DNA reads TGTGCCAGCAGTTACCCGGGTACCCCACCCCAGCATTTT.

In this sample, this clone turned up a few times. The chain has TRBV5-1 and TRBJ1-2, with 9 bases fitting TRBD1. CDR3 size: 15 residues. The germline CDR1 and CDR2 sequences are SGHRS and YFSETQ. The V gene end was trimmed by 3 bases and the J gene end by 8 bases; junction bases not matched to a gene: 11. CDR3 protein: CASSSEGQGREGYTF. The CDR3 nucleotides read TGCGCCAGCAGCTCGGAGGGACAGGGAAGGGAAGGCTACACCTTC.

This rearrangement joins TRBV7-2 to TRBJ2-7; D is uncertain. CDR1 SGHTA and CDR2 FQGNSA come from the germline V gene. The CDR3 totals 14 residues. Trimming took off 2 bases at V and 4 bases at J, with 12 bases between the two ends. CDR3: CASSLRLMEYEQYF. The DNA of the CDR3 is TGTGCCAGCAGCTTAAGGCTAATGGAGTACGAGCAGTACTTC.

The V gene is TRBV6-4, the J gene TRBJ2-3; no reliable D call. The CDR3 consists of 13 residues. The germline gives CDR1 MRHNA, CDR2 SNTAGT. V shed 9 bases and J shed 3 bases, with 13 bases lying between them. This CDR3 is CARPIRLTDTQYF. The CDR3 nucleotides read TGTGCCAGACCTATCAGACTGACAGATACGCAGTATTTT.

This chain joins TRBV5-6 and TRBJ1-4, with D unresolved. The CDR3 is 13 residues long. V was trimmed by 4 bases and J by 11 bases, leaving 15 bases between them. Germline V gene lookup returns CDR1 SGHDT and CDR2 YYEEEE. CDR3 amino acids: CASSPGVGGKLFF. The CDR3 region has the DNA TGTGCCAGCAGCCCCGGGGTTGGTGGGAAACTGTTTTTT.

This clone was observed once. The J gene is TRBJ1-2, the V gene TRBV27; 8 nucleotides match TRBD1. The CDR3 runs to 13 residues. V shed 4 bases, J shed 4 bases, and the junction held 2 bases outside the gene matches. Germline V CDR1 and CDR2: MNHEY, SMNVEV (reference sequence). The chain's CDR3 is CASSSGGGYGYTF. The CDR3 DNA sequence: TGTGCCAGCAGTTCAGGGGGCGGCTATGGCTACACCTTC.

V and J are TRBV4-3 and TRBJ2-7, with 7 positions matching TRBD1. This CDR3 has 16 amino acids. The germline V gene has CDR1 LGHNA and CDR2 YSLEER. J was trimmed by 0 bases and V by 4 bases; bases with no gene match: 9. CDR3 residues: CASSPTHGDSSYEQYF. CDR3 DNA: TGCGCCAGCAGCCCGACCCACGGGGACAGCTCCTACGAGCAGTACTTC.

This chain uses TRBV20-1 with TRBJ1-2, with D uncertain. The germline V gene has CDR1 DFQATT and CDR2 SNEGSKA (reference sequence). V gave up 0 bases and J gave up 8 bases, with 7 bases separating them. The length of the CDR3 is 11 residues. CDR3 protein: CSARDMLGYTF. CDR3 in DNA: TGCAGTGCTAGAGATATGTTGGGCTACACCTTC.

The chain is built from TRBV7-9 and TRBJ2-7; a possible D gene is TRBD1 (6 bases). V lost 3 bases and J 3 bases, leaving 12 bases between the germline ends. The CDR3 contains 14 residues. CDR1 SEHNR and CDR2 FQNEAQ come from the germline V gene (reference sequence). CDR3 coding DNA: TGTGCCAGCAGCTTGCGAGGGGACAACTACGAGCAGTACTTC. It is translated as CASSLRGDNYEQYF.

The CDR3 DNA is TGCGCCAGCAGCCTTCATTACGAGCAGTACTTC. Protein: CASSLHYEQYF. The chain joins TRBV4-1 to TRBJ2-7; D uncertain. The length of the CDR3 is 11 residues. Trimming left V 4 bases short and J 4 bases short, with 5 bases between. Germline values: CDR1 MGHRA, CDR2 YSYEKL.

This chain connects TRBV7-9 to TRBJ1-4; no reliable D call. This CDR3 comprises 14 residues. Germline-derived CDR1 and CDR2 are SEHNR and FQNEAQ (reference sequence). The V end was cut by 5 bases, the J end by 7 bases, with 14 bases between. CDR3 sequence reads: CASSRSPDREKLFF. CDR3 nucleotide sequence: TGTGCCAGCAGCCGAAGCCCTGATCGTGAAAAACTGTTTTTT.